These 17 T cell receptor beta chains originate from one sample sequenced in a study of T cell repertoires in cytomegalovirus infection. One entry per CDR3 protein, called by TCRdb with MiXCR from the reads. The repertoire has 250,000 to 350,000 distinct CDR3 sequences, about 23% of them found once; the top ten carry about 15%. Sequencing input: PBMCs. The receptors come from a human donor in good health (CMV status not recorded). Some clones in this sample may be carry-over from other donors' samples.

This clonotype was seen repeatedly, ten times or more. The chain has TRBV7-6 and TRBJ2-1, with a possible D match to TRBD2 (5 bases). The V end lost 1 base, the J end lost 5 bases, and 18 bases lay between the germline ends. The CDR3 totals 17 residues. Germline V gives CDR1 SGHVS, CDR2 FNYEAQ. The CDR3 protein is CASSLDPPSGMNNEQFF. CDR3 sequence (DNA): TGTGCCAGCAGCTTAGATCCCCCGAGCGGAATGAACAATGAGCAGTTCTTC. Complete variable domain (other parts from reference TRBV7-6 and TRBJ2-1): GAGVSQSPRYKVTKRGQDVALRCDPISGHVSLYWYRQALGQGPEFLTYFNYEAQQDKSGLPNDRFSAERPEGSISTLTIQRTEQRDSAMYRCASSLDPPSGMNNEQFFGPGTRLTVL.

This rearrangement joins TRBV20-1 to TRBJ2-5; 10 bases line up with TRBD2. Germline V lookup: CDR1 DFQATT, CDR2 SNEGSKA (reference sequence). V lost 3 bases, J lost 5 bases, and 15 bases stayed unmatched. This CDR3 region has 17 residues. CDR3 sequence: CSASPLLLAGVVETQYF. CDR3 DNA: TGCAGTGCTAGCCCTCTTTTGCTAGCGGGAGTAGTGGAGACCCAGTACTTC.

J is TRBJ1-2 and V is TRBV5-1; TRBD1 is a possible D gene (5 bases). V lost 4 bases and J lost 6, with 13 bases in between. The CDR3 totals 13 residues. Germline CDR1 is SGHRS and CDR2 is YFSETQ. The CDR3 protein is CASSMDTLDGYTF. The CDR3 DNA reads TGCGCCAGCAGCATGGACACCCTAGATGGCTACACCTTC.

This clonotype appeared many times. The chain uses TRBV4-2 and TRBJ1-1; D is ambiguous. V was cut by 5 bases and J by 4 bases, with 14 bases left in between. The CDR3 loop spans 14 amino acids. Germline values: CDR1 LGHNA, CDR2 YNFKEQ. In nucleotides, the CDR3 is TGTGCCAGCAGCAATACACGGTCGGGCACTGAAGCTTTCTTT. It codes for CASSNTRSGTEAFF.

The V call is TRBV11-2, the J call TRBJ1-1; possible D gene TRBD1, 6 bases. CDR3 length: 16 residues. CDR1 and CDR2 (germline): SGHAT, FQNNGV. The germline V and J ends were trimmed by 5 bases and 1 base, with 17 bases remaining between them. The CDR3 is CASSPQGRGQNTEAFF. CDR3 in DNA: TGTGCCAGCAGCCCCCAGGGGCGGGGTCAGAACACTGAAGCTTTCTTT.

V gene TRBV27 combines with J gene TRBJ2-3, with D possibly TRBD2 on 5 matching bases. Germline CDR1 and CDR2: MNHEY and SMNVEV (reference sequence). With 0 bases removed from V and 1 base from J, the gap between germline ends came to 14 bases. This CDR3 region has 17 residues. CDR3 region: CASSLSGGGFGTDTQYF. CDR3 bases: TGTGCCAGCAGTTTATCAGGAGGTGGATTTGGCACAGATACGCAGTATTTT.

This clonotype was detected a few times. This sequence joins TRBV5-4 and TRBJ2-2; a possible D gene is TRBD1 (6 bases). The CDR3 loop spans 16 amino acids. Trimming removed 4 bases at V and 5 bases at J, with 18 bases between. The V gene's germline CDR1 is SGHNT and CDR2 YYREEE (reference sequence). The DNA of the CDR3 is TGTGCCAGCAGCAAGGATCCGGGACAAGGAACCGGGGAGCTGTTTTTT. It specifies CASSKDPGQGTGELFF. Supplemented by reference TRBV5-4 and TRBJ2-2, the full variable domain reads ETGVTQSPTHLIKTRGQQVTLRCSSQSGHNTVSWYQQALGQGPQFIFQYYREEENGRGNFPPRFSGLQFPNYSSELNVNALELDDSALYLCASSKDPGQGTGELFFGEGSRLTVL.

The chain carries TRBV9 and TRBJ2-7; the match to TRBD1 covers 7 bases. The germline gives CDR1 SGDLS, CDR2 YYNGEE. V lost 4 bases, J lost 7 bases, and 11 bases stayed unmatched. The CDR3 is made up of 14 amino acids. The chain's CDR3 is CASSRQGDQTEQYF. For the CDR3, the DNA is TGTGCCAGCAGCAGGCAGGGGGACCAGACGGAGCAGTACTTC.

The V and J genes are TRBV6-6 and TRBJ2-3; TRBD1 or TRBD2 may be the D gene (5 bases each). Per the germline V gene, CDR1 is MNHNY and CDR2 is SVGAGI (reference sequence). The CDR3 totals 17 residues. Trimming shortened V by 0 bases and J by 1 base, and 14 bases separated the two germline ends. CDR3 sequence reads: CASSYSPRTGRTDTQYF. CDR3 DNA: TGTGCCAGCAGTTACTCGCCTCGAACGGGGCGCACAGATACGCAGTATTTT.

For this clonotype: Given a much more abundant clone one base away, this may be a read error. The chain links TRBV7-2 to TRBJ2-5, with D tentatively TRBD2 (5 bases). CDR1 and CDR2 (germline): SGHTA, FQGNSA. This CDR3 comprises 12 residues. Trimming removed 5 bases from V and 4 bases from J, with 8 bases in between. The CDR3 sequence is CASSGGLETQYF. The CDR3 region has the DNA TGTGCCAGCAGCGGAGGCCTAGAGACCCAGTACTTC.

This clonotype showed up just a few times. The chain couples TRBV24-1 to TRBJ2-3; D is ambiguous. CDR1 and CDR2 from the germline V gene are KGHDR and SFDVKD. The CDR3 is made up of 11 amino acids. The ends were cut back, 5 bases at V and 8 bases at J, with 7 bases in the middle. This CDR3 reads CATSGSGTQYF. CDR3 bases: TGTGCCACCAGTGGGTCGGGTACGCAGTATTTT.

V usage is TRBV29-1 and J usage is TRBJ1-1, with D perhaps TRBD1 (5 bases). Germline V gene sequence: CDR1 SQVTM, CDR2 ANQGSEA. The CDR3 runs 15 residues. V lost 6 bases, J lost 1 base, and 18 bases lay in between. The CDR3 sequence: CSVGGGRGKNTEAFF. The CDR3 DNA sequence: TGCAGCGTGGGGGGAGGTAGGGGAAAGAACACTGAAGCTTTCTTT. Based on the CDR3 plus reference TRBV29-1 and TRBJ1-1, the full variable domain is SAVISQKPSRDICQRGTSLTIQCQVDSQVTMMFWYRQQPGQSLTLIATANQGSEATYESGFVIDKFPISRPNLTFSTLTVSNMSPEDSSIYLCSVGGGRGKNTEAFFGQGTRLTVV.

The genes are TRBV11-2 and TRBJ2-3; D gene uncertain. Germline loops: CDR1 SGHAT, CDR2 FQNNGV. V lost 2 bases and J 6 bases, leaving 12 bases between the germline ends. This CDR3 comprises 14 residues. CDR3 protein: CASSLSSRADTQYF. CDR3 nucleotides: TGTGCCAGCAGCTTATCGTCCCGGGCGGATACGCAGTATTTT.

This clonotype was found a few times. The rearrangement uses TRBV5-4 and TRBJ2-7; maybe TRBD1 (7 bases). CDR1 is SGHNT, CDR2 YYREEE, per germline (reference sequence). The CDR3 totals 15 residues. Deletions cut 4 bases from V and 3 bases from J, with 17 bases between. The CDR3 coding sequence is TGTGCCAGCAGCACCGGGTTCAGGGGGGTCTACGAGCAGTACTTC. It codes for CASSTGFRGVYEQYF.

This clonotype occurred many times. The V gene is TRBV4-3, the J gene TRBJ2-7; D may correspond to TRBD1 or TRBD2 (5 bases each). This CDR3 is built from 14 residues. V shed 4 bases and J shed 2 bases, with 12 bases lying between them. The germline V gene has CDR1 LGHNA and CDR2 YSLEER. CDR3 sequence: CASSPQQGAYEQYF. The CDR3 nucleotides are TGCGCCAGCAGCCCACAGCAGGGAGCCTACGAGCAGTACTTC.

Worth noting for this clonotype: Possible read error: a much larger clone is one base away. The CDR3 spells CASSRGTSWFQETQYF. The CDR3 nucleotides are TGTGCCAGCAGCCGAGGGACTAGCTGGTTCCAAGAGACCCAGTACTTC. The genes are TRBV7-2 and TRBJ2-5; 9 bases agree with TRBD2. Trimming took 5 bases from V and 1 from J; bases not matched to a gene: 8. The CDR3 has 16 amino acids. The germline CDR1 and CDR2 sequences are SGHTA and FQGNSA. The full variable domain, its missing parts supplied by reference TRBV7-2 and TRBJ2-5, is GAGVSQSPSNKVTEKGKDVELRCDPISGHTALYWYRQSLGQGLEFLIYFQGNSAPDKSGLPSDRFSAERTGGSVSTLTIQRTQQEDSAVYLCASSRGTSWFQETQYFGPGTRLLVL.

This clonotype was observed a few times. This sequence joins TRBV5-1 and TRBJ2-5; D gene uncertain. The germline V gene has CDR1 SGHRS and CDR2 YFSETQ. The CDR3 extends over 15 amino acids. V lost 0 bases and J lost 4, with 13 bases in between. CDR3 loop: CASSLAGFYGETQYF. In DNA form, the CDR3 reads TGCGCCAGCAGCTTGGCCGGATTTTACGGAGAGACCCAGTACTTC.